The following is a T cell receptor beta chain sequence with its context. The study drew participants aged roughly 18 to 95 years from roughly 25 US areas. Cohorts were based on clinical histories the participants reported. The CDR3 extends over 15 amino acids. The V segment lost 5 bases and the J segment 4 bases; nucleotides outside the gene matches: 10. Germline lookup yields CDR1 PRHDT and CDR2 FYEKMQ (reference sequence). Original processing methods: By means of reference gene primer amplification, nucleated cell counts were estimated. This table comes from immunoSEQ multiplex PCR, and its TCRdb copy is limited to in-frame clones, with some not included. V and J calls and clone size come straight from that table; D and trimming were deduced from the DNA. The sample carries some 400,000 clones, around 87% recorded once. The sample originates from a study of blood T cell repertoires in COVID-19. Study in general: COVID-19 samples from acute and convalescent phases originated in the United States, Italy and Spain.

Sequencing was carried out using PBMCs or T cells enriched from blood (not recorded which). This chain joins TRBV13 and TRBJ1-1, with 7 bases lining up with TRBD1. This sequence originates from a man aged 25 to 45 who had recovered from COVID-19. The CDR3 nucleotides read TGTGCCAGCAGCCCGGGGACAGTTAAAGGCACTGAAGCTTTCTTT. This translates into CASSPGTVKGTEAFF.